This is a list of T cell receptor beta chains from one sample in a study of blood T cell repertoires in COVID-19. Sequenced by immunoSEQ multiplex PCR; TCRdb stores in-frame clones only, minus some. Among around 450,000 clones listed, around 88% were seen once. The source material was peripheral blood. These receptors were obtained from a woman in her 30s with acute or convalescent COVID-19. The conserved cysteine and the conserved F or W are not part of the CDR3 here. A D gene is named only where the DNA matches it firmly.

V gene,J gene,D gene,CDR3 protein
TRBV7-7,TRBJ2-3,NA,ASSLPGTDTQY
TRBV5-1,TRBJ2-1,NA,ASSLVGAGNEQF
TRBV6-5,TRBJ2-7,TRBD1,ASGTGQYEQY
TRBV13,TRBJ2-7,TRBD2,ATSPIAGGPAEQY
TRBV4-1,TRBJ1-5,NA,ASSQIEQGPSQPQH
TRBV12-5,TRBJ2-2,NA,ASGTAEGGIPGELF
TRBV7-9,TRBJ2-5,TRBD1,ASSLDRGIEETQY
TRBV5-6,TRBJ1-1,NA,ASSLGWTLNTEAF
TRBV5-5,TRBJ1-5,TRBD1,ASSLNRGSNQPQH
TRBV5-1,TRBJ2-3,TRBD2,ASSPPFLADTDTQY
TRBV2,TRBJ2-1,TRBD2,ASSVTSGPGNEQF
TRBV6-5,TRBJ2-3,NA,ASTSANGGTDTQY
TRBV7-8,TRBJ1-6,NA,ASSLRGGNSPLH
TRBV7-2,TRBJ2-3,NA,ASSLALVDTQY
TRBV6-5,TRBJ2-7,NA,ASIVTAPYEQY
TRBV28,TRBJ1-5,TRBD1,ASSPRTGMGNQPQH
TRBV5-6,TRBJ2-7,NA,ASSPRASVSEQY
TRBV30,TRBJ2-1,TRBD2,AWMGLAGVSDEQF
TRBV28,TRBJ1-2,TRBD1,ASSGTGGSGYT
TRBV27,TRBJ2-1,NA,ASQQTSSYNEQF